What follows is one T cell receptor (beta chain) and its context. Its antigen is still unknown. Both iRepertoire HTBI primers and Arm-PCR of CDR3 regions were used to build the TCR beta libraries. TCRdb reprocessed the multiplex PCR reads via MiXCR and lists one record per CDR3 protein. The table records about 420,000 distinct CDR3 sequences, about 17% of them present only once. Noted time point: newly diagnosed GD, antithyroid drugs for less than 3 months. With RNA extracted from PBMCs as input, the TCR library was made. The peripheral blood volume drawn was roughly 8.7 milliliters, and it was collected into EDTA tubes. These data originate in a study of regulatory T cells in long-lasting Graves disease. The wider study: Under 3 months of antithyroid drugs had been taken by newly diagnosed Graves' patients. Study-level points and caveats: Favored gene segments in persistent disease were TRBV28, TRBJ1-2 and TRBJ2-5.

CDR1 and CDR2 from the germline V gene are MGHDK and SYGVNS. This CDR3 is built from 11 residues. V lost 2 bases, J lost 7 bases, and 5 bases lay in between. The same sample was also studied in work on T cells in Graves' hyperthyroidism and ophthalmopathy. That report notes: When the TCR CDR3 underwent first-round RT-PCR, the HTBI primer set was used.

Sequencing was performed on peripheral blood mononuclear cells (PBMCs), taken at new diagnosis, from a patient treated with antithyroid drugs. The TCR originated in a woman between 18 and 30 years old with Graves disease. This chain joins TRBV25-1 and TRBJ1-1; D unresolved. The CDR3 protein is CASSEGDEAFF. CDR3 DNA: TGTGCCAGCAGTGAAGGAGATGAAGCTTTCTTT. The full variable domain, rest sourced from reference TRBV25-1 and TRBJ1-1, is EADIYQTPRYLVIGTGKKITLECSQTMGHDKMYWYQQDPGMELHLIHYSYGVNSTEKGDLSSESTVSRIRTEHFPLTLESARPSHTSQYLCASSEGDEAFFGQGTRLTVV.